One and the same sample provided the 6 T cell receptor beta chains below, sequenced in a study of T-cell reconstitution after alpha-beta-depleted transplantation in children. As it was prepared, the TCRbeta library received unique molecular identifiers. TCRdb itself ran the PCR reads through MiXCR, one entry per CDR3 protein. The sample has 500,000 to 650,000 distinct CDR3 sequences; around 10% are singletons. The material sequenced was PBMCs, mostly from graft donor cells, taken 180 days after TCRalphabeta/CD19-depleted stem cell transplant. The receptors shown here come from a female patient aged 2 to 10 who had a stem cell transplant for aplastic anemia, so the T cells may come from the graft donor.

In this sample, this clonotype turned up many times. The chain is built from TRBV4-2 and TRBJ2-7, with D uncertain. This CDR3 contains 13 residues. V was clipped by 0 bases and J by 6 bases, with 9 bases between them. Germline V gene sequence: CDR1 LGHNA, CDR2 YNFKEQ. DNA of the CDR3: TGTGCCAGCAGCCAAGATCGAGTATCCGAGCAGTACTTC. It is translated as CASSQDRVSEQYF.

CDR3 sequence reads: CASSPLPGDMNTEAFF. DNA of the CDR3: TGTGCCAGCAGCCCACTACCGGGGGACATGAACACTGAAGCTTTCTTT. This chain joins TRBV3-1 and TRBJ1-1; a weak D match, TRBD1 (6 bases). Per the germline V gene, CDR1 is LGHDT and CDR2 is YNNKEL (reference sequence). Trimming pared 4 bases from V and 0 bases from J, leaving 15 bases between. The CDR3 is 16 residues long.

The CDR3 loop reads CASSSARDLSTDTQYF. The CDR3 DNA follows: TGTGCCAGCAGTTCAGCCCGGGACCTTAGCACAGATACGCAGTATTTT. The chain is built from TRBV12-3 or TRBV12-4 and TRBJ2-3, with D perhaps assigned TRBD1 or TRBD2 (5 bases each). CDR3 length equals 16 residues. V was cut by 4 bases and J by 0 bases, with 14 bases left in between.

This clonotype appeared many times. The chain is built from TRBV7-9 and TRBJ2-7; D is unresolved. CDR1 is SEHNR and CDR2 is FQNEAQ in the germline V gene (reference sequence). CDR3 size: 11 residues. The V end lost 3 bases, the J end lost 2 bases, and 2 bases lay between the germline ends. The CDR3 DNA reads TGTGCCAGCAGCTTCACCTACGAGCAGTACTTC. Translation: CASSFTYEQYF.

V is TRBV5-1 and J is TRBJ2-3; 8 nucleotides match TRBD2. CDR3 size: 17 residues. CDR1 is SGHRS and CDR2 is YFSETQ in the germline V gene. The trim removed 4 bases at V and 5 bases at J, leaving 15 bases unmatched. The CDR3 protein is CASSPGGSGIQRDTQYF. DNA for the CDR3: TGCGCCAGCAGCCCCGGGGGTAGCGGGATCCAACGAGATACGCAGTATTTT. The whole variable domain, remainder taken from reference TRBV5-1 and TRBJ2-3, is KAGVTQTPRYLIKTRGQQVTLSCSPISGHRSVSWYQQTPGQGLQFLFEYFSETQRNKGNFPGRFSGRQFSNSRSEMNVSTLELGDSALYLCASSPGGSGIQRDTQYFGPGTRLTVL.

This clonotype has a count of ten or more. The gene calls are TRBV28 and TRBJ1-5; D ambiguous. Between the trimmed V and J ends, which lost 5 bases and 3 bases, there was a span of 11 bases. The length of the CDR3 is 14 residues. Germline V lookup: CDR1 MDHEN, CDR2 SYDVKM. CDR3 in amino acids: CASSPGRYNQPQHF. In nucleotides, the CDR3 is TGTGCCAGCAGTCCAGGACGGTACAATCAGCCCCAGCATTTT. Supplemented by reference TRBV28 and TRBJ1-5, the full variable domain reads DVKVTQSSRYLVKRTGEKVFLECVQDMDHENMFWYRQDPGLGLRLIYFSYDVKMKEKGDIPEGYSVSREKKERFSLILESASTNQTSMYLCASSPGRYNQPQHFGDGTRLSIL.